This TCR beta chain was profiled in a study of blood T cell repertoires in COVID-19. Study-wide background: The United States, Italy and Spain were the sources of the acute and convalescent COVID-19 samples. T cells, B-cell-depleted T cells, or PBMCs provided the cDNA or gDNA that served as material.

V lost 5 bases and J lost 6; bases outside the gene matches: 10. Looked up from germline, CDR1 is KGHSH and CDR2 is LQKENI. The CDR3 totals 15 residues. Per the original methods: From reference gene primer amplification, estimates of nucleated cell counts were derived. Method: immunoSEQ multiplex PCR; TCRdb's copy keeps in-frame clones and lacks some. That table is the source of V, J and clone size, and D and trimming were worked out from the DNA. This table holds 50,000 to 65,000 clones, about nine tenths found once. The sample consisted of peripheral blood. This receptor was identified in a man in his forties or fifties with active COVID-19. The chain links TRBV18 to TRBJ2-3, with 8 bases aligning to TRBD1. Written as DNA, the CDR3 is TGTGCCAGCTCAGGACTATCAGGGGGCAAGGATACGCAGTATTTT. It translates to CASSGLSGGKDTQYF.